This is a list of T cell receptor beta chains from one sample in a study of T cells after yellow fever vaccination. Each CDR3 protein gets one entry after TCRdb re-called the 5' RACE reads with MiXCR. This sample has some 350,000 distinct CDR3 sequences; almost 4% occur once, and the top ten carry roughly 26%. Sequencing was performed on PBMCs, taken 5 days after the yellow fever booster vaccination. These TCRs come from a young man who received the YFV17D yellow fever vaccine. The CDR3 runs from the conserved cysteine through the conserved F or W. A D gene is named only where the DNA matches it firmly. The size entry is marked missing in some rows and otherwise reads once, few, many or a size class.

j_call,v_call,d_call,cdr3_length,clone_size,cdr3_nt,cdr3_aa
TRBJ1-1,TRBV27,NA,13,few,TGTGCCAGCAGCCCCTATACCACGGGAGAAGCTTTCTTT,CASSPYTTGEAFF
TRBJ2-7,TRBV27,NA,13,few,TGTGCCAGCAGTTTAGGGGCGGTCTACGAGCAGTACTTC,CASSLGAVYEQYF
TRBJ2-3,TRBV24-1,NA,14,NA,TGTGCCACCAGTGCCAGGGCTAGCGCAGATACGCAGTATTTT,CATSARASADTQYF
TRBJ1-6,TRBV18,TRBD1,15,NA,TGTGCCAGCTCAGACACCGGGACAGGCTATTCACCCCTCCACTTT,CASSDTGTGYSPLHF
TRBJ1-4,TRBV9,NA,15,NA,TGTGCCAGCAGCGTAGTGGTTCAGATGAGAGAAAAACTGTTTTTT,CASSVVVQMREKLFF
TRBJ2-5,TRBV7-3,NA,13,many,TGTGCCAGCAGCTTAAGCCTGGCGGAGACCCAGTACTTC,CASSLSLAETQYF
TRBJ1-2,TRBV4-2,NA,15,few,TGTGCCAGCAGCCAACCGTCCCAAAGAGTCTATGGCTACACCTTC,CASSQPSQRVYGYTF
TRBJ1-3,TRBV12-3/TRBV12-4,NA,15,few,TGTGCCAGCAGTTGGTGGGAAGGGGCTGGAAACACCATATATTTT,CASSWWEGAGNTIYF
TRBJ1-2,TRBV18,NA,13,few,TGTGCCAGCTCCCCTAGCAGCGACTATGGCTACACCTTC,CASSPSSDYGYTF
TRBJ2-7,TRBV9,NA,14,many,TGTGCCAGCAGCGTAGGGGAGGGGGCATACGAGCAGTACTTC,CASSVGEGAYEQYF
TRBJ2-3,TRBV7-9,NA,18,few,TGTGCCAGCAGCTTAGGGGCTCCGGCGGATTGGGGCACAGATACGCAGTATTTT,CASSLGAPADWGTDTQYF
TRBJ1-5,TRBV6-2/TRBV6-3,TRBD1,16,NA,TGTGCCAGCAGTTACATGGGACAGAGTAGCAATCAGCCCCAGCATTTT,CASSYMGQSSNQPQHF
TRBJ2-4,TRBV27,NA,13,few,TGTGCTTGGTCCGGACGGGCCAAAAACATTCAGTACTTC,CAWSGRAKNIQYF
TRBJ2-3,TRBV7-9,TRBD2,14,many,TGTGCCAGCACCAGACTAGCGGGGAGAGATACGCAGTATTTT,CASTRLAGRDTQYF
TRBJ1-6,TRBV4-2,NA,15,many,TGTGCCAGCAGCCAAGGGGGGGGGGTCAACTCACCCCTCCACTTT,CASSQGGGVNSPLHF
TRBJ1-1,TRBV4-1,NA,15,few,TGCGCCAGCAGCCAAGATTGGAAGGGGAACACTGAAGCTTTCTTT,CASSQDWKGNTEAFF
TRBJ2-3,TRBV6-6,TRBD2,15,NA,TGTGCCAGCAGCCGCCGGGTAGCGGGGCCAGATACGCAGTATTTT,CASSRRVAGPDTQYF
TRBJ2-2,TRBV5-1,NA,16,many,TGCGCCAGCATCCTACGACAGGTCGGGGTCAACGGGGAGCTGTTTTTT,CASILRQVGVNGELFF
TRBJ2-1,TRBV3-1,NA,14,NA,TGTGCCAGCAGCCAGTCCGACAGACACAATGAGCAGTTCTTC,CASSQSDRHNEQFF
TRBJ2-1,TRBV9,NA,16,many,TGTGCCAGCAGCGTAGTAGCCCAAGGAGGGGCCGTTGAGCAGTTCTTC,CASSVVAQGGAVEQFF
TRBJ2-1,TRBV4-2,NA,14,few,TGTGCCAGCAGCCAGTGGGCCGGGGCGGGGGAGCAGTTCTTC,CASSQWAGAGEQFF
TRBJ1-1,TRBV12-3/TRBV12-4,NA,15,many,TGTGCCAGCAGTGCCCCGGACACCGACAACACTGAAGCTTTCTTT,CASSAPDTDNTEAFF
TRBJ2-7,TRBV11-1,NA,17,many,TGTGCCAGCAGCCGGGGGAGTGCGACAGGATTTAGGCACGAGCAGTACTTC,CASSRGSATGFRHEQYF
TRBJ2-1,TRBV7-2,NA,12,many,TGTGCCAGCAGCTTCTTCACCAATGAGCAGTTCTTC,CASSFFTNEQFF
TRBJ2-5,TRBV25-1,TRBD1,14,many,TGTGCCAGCAGACAGGGGGCGCGGGGGGAGACCCAGTACTTC,CASRQGARGETQYF
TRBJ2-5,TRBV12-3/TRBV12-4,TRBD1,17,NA,TGTGCCAGCGGGGTCGGGACAGGGTATTATTCGGGGGAGACCCAGTACTTC,CASGVGTGYYSGETQYF
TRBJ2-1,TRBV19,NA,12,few,TGTGCCAGTAGAGGGGGTTCGAATGAGCAGTTCTTC,CASRGGSNEQFF
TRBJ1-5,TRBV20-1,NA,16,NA,TGCAGTGCTGGTGCCACAGGGAGTCTGGTCAATCAGCCCCAGCATTTT,CSAGATGSLVNQPQHF
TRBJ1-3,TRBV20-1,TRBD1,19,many,TGCAGTGCTAGGGCTTGGGGAGGGGGCGGTAGAATAGATGGAAACACCATATATTTT,CSARAWGGGGRIDGNTIYF
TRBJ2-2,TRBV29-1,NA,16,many,TGCAGCGTGTTTTCAGGGGACCTTTCGCTTGGCGGGGAGCTGTTTTTT,CSVFSGDLSLGGELFF
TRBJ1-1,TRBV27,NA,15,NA,TGTGCCAGCAGTTTATCCTGGGGCGCGAACACTGAAGCTTTCTTT,CASSLSWGANTEAFF
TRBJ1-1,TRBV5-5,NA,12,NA,TGTGCCAGCAGCTCTTGGAACACTGAAGCTTTCTTT,CASSSWNTEAFF
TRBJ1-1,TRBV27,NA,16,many,TGTGCCAGCAGCTGGGGGGCAGGGCTCCACTCGGGTGAAGCTTTCTTT,CASSWGAGLHSGEAFF
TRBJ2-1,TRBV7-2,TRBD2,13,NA,TGTGCCAGCAGATCCTTTGGGGGGGATGAGCAGTTCTTC,CASRSFGGDEQFF
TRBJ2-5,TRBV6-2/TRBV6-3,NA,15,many,TGTGCCAGCAGCCCCGCCCAGGCAGGTGAAGAGACCCAGTACTTC,CASSPAQAGEETQYF
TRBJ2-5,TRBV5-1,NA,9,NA,TGCGCCAACCAAGAGACCCAGTACTTC,CANQETQYF
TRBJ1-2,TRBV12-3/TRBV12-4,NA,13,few,TGTGCCAGCAGTTTACCGGACGGTGGTGGCTACACCTTC,CASSLPDGGGYTF
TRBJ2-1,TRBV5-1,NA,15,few,TGCGCCAGCAGCGTCAGCCCCGAGAATTATAATGAGCAGTTCTTC,CASSVSPENYNEQFF
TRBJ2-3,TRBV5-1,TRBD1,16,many,TGCGCCAGCAGCTTGCAACCCGACAGGGGTACAGATACGCAGTATTTT,CASSLQPDRGTDTQYF
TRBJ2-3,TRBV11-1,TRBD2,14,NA,TGTGCCAGCAGAGCGGGGTTTAGCACAGATACGCAGTATTTT,CASRAGFSTDTQYF
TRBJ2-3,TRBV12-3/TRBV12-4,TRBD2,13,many,TGTGCCAGCAGACCTGGGGGGGGAGATACGCAGTATTTT,CASRPGGGDTQYF
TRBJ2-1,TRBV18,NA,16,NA,TGTGCCAGCTCACCGGGCGGGCGCACCTCCTACAATGAGCAGTTCTTC,CASSPGGRTSYNEQFF
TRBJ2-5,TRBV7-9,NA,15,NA,TGTGCCAGCAGCTTAGTTCTGCGTTACCAAGAGACCCAGTACTTC,CASSLVLRYQETQYF
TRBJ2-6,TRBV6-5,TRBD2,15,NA,TGTGCCAGCAGTTACTCCTGGGGGGGTCCCAACGTCCTGACTTTC,CASSYSWGGPNVLTF
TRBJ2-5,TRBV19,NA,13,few,TGTGCCAGTAGTGGACGGCTCCAAGAGACCCAGTACTTC,CASSGRLQETQYF
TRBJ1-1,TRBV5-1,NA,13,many,TGCGCCAGCAGCAAACAGGAAAACACTGAAGCTTTCTTT,CASSKQENTEAFF
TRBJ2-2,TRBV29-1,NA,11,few,TGCAGCGTTGTATTGGCCGGGGAGCTGTTTTTT,CSVVLAGELFF
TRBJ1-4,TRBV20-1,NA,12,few,TGCAGTGCTTCGGATAACAATGAAAAACTGTTTTTT,CSASDNNEKLFF
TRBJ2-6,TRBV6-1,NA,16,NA,TGTGCCAGCAGGGTGGGGATAAGCTCTGGGGCCAACGTCCTGACTTTC,CASRVGISSGANVLTF
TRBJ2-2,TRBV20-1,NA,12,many,TGCAGTGCTAGTCAACCGCTCGGGGAGCTGTTTTTT,CSASQPLGELFF
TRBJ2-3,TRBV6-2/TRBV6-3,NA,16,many,TGTGCCAGCAGGAGAATAGCGAGGGGTATATCAGATACGCAGTATTTT,CASRRIARGISDTQYF
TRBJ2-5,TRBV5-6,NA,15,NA,TGTGCCAGCAGCCTAGGACCCCCTGGGCGAGAGACCCAGTACTTC,CASSLGPPGRETQYF
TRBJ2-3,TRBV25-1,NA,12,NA,TGTGCCAGCAGTGGCGACACAGATACGCAGTATTTT,CASSGDTDTQYF